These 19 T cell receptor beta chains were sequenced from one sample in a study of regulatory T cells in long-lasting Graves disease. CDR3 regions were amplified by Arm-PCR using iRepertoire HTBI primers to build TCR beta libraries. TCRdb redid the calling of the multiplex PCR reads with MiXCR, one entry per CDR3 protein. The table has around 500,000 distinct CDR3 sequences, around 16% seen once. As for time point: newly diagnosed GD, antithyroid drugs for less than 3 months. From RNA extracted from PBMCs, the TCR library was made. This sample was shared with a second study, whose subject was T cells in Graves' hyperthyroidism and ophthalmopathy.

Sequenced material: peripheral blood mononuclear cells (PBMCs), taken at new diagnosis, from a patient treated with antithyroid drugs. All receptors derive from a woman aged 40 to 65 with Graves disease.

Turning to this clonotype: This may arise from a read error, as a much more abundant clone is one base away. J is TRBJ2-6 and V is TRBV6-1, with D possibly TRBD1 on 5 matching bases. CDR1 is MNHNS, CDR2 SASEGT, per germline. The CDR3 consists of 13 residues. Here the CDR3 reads CASTTSGANALTF. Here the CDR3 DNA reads TGTGCCAGCACCACATCTGGGGCCAACGCCCTGACTTTC.

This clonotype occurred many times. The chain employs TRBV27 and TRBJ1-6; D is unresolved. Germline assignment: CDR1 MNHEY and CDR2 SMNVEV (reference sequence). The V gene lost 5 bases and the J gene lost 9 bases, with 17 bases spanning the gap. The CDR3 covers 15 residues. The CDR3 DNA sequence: TGTGCCAGCAGTCCCCTGGCAGGCGTCGGTTCACCCCTCCACTTT. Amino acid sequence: CASSPLAGVGSPLHF.

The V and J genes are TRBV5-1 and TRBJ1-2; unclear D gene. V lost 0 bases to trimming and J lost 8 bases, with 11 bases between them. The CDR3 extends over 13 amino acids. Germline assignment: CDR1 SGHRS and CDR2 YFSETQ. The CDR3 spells CASSLDKGLGYTF. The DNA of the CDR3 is TGCGCCAGCAGCTTGGACAAGGGTTTGGGCTACACCTTC.

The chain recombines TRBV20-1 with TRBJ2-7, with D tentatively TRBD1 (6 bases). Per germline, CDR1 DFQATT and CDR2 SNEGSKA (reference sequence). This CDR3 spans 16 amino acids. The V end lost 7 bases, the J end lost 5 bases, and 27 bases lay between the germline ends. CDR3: CSVLDPTGKAKNEQYF. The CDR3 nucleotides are TGCAGTGTGCTGGACCCCACAGGGAAGGCTAAGAACGAGCAGTACTTC.

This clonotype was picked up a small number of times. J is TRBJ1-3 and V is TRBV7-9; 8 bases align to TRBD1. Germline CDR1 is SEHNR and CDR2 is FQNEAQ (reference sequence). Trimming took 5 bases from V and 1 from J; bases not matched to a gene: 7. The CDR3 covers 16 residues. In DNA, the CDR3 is TGTGCCAGCAGCCTGAAACACAGGGGGTCTGGAAACACCATATATTTT. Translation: CASSLKHRGSGNTIYF.

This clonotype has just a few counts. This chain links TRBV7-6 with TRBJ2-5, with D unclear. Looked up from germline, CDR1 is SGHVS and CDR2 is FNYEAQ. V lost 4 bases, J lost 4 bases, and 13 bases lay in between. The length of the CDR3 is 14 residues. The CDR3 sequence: CASSSIRVVETQYF. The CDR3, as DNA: TGTGCCAGCAGCTCCATTAGGGTTGTAGAGACCCAGTACTTC.

The CDR3 is CAISPGQGGAGELFF. CDR3 nucleotides: TGTGCCATCAGCCCGGGACAGGGTGGCGCCGGGGAGCTGTTTTTT. The chain couples TRBV10-3 to TRBJ2-2; 9 bases align to TRBD1. Germline trimming cut 6 bases from V and 6 bases from J; bases unmatched to any gene: 8. Germline CDR1 ENHRY, CDR2 SYGVKD. This CDR3 region has 15 residues.

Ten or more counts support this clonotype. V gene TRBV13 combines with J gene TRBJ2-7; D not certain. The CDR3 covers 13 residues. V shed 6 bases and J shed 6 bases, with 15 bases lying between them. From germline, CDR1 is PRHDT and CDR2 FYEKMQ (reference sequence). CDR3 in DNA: TGTGCCAGCAGTTTTCGACTCGCCGGCGAGCAGTACTTC. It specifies CASSFRLAGEQYF.

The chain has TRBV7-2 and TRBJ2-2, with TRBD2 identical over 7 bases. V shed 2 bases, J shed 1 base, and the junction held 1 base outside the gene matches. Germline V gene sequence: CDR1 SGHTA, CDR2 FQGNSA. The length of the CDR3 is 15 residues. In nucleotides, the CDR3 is TGTGCCAGCAGCTTAACGGGGGGGAACACCGGGGAGCTGTTTTTT. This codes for CASSLTGGNTGELFF.

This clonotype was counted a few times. DNA of the CDR3: TGCGCCAGCAGACCAGGGGGAATGTTTACGAACACTGAAGCTTTCTTT. Its protein is CASRPGGMFTNTEAFF. V usage is TRBV5-1 and J usage is TRBJ1-1; 7 bases align to TRBD1. There are 16 residues in the CDR3. Unmatched junction bases numbered 11, after V lost 5 bases and J lost 1 base. CDR1 and CDR2 (germline): SGHRS, YFSETQ.

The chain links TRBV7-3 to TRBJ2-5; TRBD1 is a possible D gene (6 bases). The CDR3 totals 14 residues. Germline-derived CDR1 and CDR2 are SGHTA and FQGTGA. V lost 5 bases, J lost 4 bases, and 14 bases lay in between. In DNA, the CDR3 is TGTGCCAGCAGCGCCCAAGGGGGTGCAGAGACCCAGTACTTC. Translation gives CASSAQGGAETQYF. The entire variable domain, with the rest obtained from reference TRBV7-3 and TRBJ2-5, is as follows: GAGVSQTPSNKVTEKGKYVELRCDPISGHTALYWYRQSLGQGPEFLIYFQGTGAADDSGLPNDRFFAVRPEGSVSTLKIQRTERGDSAVYLCASSAQGGAETQYFGPGTRLLVL.

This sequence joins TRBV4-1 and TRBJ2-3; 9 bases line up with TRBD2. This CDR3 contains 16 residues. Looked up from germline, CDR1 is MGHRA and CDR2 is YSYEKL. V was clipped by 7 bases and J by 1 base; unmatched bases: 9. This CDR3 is CASTRSGGLGTDTQYF. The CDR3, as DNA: TGCGCCAGCACCCGGAGCGGGGGGTTGGGCACAGATACGCAGTATTTT.

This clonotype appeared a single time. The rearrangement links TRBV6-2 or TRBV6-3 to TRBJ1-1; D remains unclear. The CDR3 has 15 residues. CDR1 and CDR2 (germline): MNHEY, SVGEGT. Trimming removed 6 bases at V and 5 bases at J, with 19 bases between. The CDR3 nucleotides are TGTGCCAGCAGGGCGAGTCCGGGAGTCTCGACTGAAGCTTTCTTT. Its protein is CASRASPGVSTEAFF.

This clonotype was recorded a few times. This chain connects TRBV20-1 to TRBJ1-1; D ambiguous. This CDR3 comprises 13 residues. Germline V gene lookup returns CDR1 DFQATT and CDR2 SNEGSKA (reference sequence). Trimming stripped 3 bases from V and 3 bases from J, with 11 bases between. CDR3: CSASPGMHTEAFF. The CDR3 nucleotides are TGCAGTGCTAGTCCCGGGATGCACACTGAAGCTTTCTTT.

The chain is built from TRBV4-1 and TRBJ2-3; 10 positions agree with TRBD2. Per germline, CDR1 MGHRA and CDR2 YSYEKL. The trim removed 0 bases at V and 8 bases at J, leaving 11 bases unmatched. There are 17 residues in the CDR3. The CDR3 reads CASSQDDGLAGDPTQYF. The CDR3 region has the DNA TGCGCCAGCAGCCAAGACGATGGGCTAGCGGGGGACCCTACGCAGTATTTT.

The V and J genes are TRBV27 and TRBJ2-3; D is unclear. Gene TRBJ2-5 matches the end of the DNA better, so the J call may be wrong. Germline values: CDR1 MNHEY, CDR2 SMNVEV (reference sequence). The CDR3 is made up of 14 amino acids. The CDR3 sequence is CASSFWARAETQYF. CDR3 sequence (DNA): TGTGCCAGCAGTTTCTGGGCAAGAGCAGAGACCCAGTACTTC.

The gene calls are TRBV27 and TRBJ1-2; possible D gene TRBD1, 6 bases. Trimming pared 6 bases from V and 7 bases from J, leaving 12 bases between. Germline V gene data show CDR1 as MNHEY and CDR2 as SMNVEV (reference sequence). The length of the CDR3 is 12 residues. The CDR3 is CASSFAGAGYTF. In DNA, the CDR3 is TGTGCCAGCAGCTTCGCAGGGGCTGGCTACACCTTC.

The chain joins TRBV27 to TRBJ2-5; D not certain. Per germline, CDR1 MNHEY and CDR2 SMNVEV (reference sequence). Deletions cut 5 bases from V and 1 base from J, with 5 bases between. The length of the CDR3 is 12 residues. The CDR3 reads CASSHLQETQYF. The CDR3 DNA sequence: TGTGCCAGCAGTCACCTCCAAGAGACCCAGTACTTC.

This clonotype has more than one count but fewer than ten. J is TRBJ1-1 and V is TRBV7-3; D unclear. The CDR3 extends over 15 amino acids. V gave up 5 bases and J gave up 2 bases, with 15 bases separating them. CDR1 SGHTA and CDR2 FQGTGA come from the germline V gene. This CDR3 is CASSPNGGLNTEAFF. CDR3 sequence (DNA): TGTGCCAGCAGCCCTAATGGAGGGCTTAACACTGAAGCTTTCTTT.